This T cell receptor (beta chain) was retrieved from a study of OX40 agonist ivuxolimab in advanced cancers. The protocol was immunoSEQ multiplex PCR, while the TCRdb copy is restricted to in-frame clones and leaves out a portion. The data show approximately 19,000 clones, roughly 78% seen once. This sequence originates from an adult with an advanced solid tumor such as melanoma, head and neck, liver or kidney cancer. This material consisted of CD4+ or CD8+ T cells sorted from blood, taken in a trial of the OX40 agonist ivuxolimab.

DNA for the CDR3: TGTGCCAGCAGCCCAATAACCGCCGGGGAGCTGTTTTTT. Translated, it gives CASSPITAGELFF. The chain employs TRBV6-5 and TRBJ2-2; D remains unclear. The V gene's germline CDR1 is MNHEY and CDR2 SVGAGI. This CDR3 has 13 residues. Trimming stripped 6 bases from V and 6 bases from J, with 11 bases between.